Below are 14 T cell receptor beta chains sequenced from a single sample in a study of blood T cell repertoires in COVID-19. TCRdb's copy holds only in-frame clones and misses some; the assay was immunoSEQ multiplex PCR. This table holds approximately 170,000 clones, 80% to 90% found once. Sample: peripheral blood. All receptors come from a man in his forties or fifties with active or convalescent COVID-19.

The chain links TRBV19 to TRBJ1-2; a weak D match, TRBD1 (5 bases). The CDR3 contains 12 residues. In germline, CDR1 is LNHDA, CDR2 SQIVND (reference sequence). Trimming left V 5 bases short and J 4 bases short, with 8 bases between. Written as DNA, the CDR3 is TGTGCCAGTAGTCCAGGGATCTATGGCTACACCTTC. Translating it yields CASSPGIYGYTF. The whole variable domain, remainder taken from reference TRBV19 and TRBJ1-2, is DGGITQSPKYLFRKEGQNVTLSCEQNLNHDAMYWYRQDPGQGLRLIYYSQIVNDFQKGDIAEGYSVSREKKESFPLTVTSAQKNPTAFYLCASSPGIYGYTFGSGTRLTVV.

The genes are TRBV5-5 and TRBJ1-5; TRBD1 aligns across 7 bases. V lost 1 base and J lost 5; bases outside the gene matches: 0. The CDR3 is 13 amino acids. Germline values: CDR1 SGHKS, CDR2 YYEKEE (reference sequence). The CDR3, as DNA: TGTGCCAGCAGCTTGACAGGGGATCAGCCCCAGCATTTT. Amino acids: CASSLTGDQPQHF.

This clone was detected only a few times. The chain combines TRBV7-2 with TRBJ1-4, with a tentative D call TRBD1 (6 bases). The V end was cut by 5 bases, the J end by 4 bases, with 11 bases between. CDR3 size: 14 residues. CDR1 SGHTA and CDR2 FQGNSA come from the germline V gene. The CDR3 loop reads CASSMRQVNEKLFF. The CDR3 nucleotides read TGTGCCAGCAGCATGAGACAGGTTAATGAAAAACTGTTTTTT.

With regard to this clone: One junction end disagrees with the germline gene, perhaps due to a read error. The chain uses TRBV2 and TRBJ1-1; 7 positions agree with TRBD1. The CDR3 has 12 residues. The germline V gene encodes CDR1 SNHLY and CDR2 FYNNEI. The chain's CDR3 is CASSETGDTSFF. CDR3 nucleotides: TGTGCCAGCAGTGAAACAGGGGATACTTCGTTTTTT.

The chain is built from TRBV11-1 and TRBJ2-1, with D unresolved. The CDR3 consists of 13 residues. The V end lost 3 bases, the J end lost 4 bases, and 7 bases lay between the germline ends. Germline V gene lookup returns CDR1 SGHAT and CDR2 FQDESV (reference sequence). The CDR3 spells CASSFDTYNEQFF. CDR3 nucleotides: TGTGCCAGCAGCTTTGACACATACAATGAGCAGTTCTTC.

Only one count was recorded for this clone. J is TRBJ1-2 and V is TRBV7-2; TRBD1 agrees at 10 bases. V lost 2 bases and J lost 14; bases outside the gene matches: 8. The CDR3 has 13 amino acids. The germline V gene encodes CDR1 SGHTA and CDR2 FQGNSA. Here the CDR3 reads CASSLTGTGVGTF. The CDR3 DNA reads TGTGCCAGCAGCTTAACGGGGACAGGGGTGGGTACCTTC. Full variable domain (remainder filled in from reference TRBV7-2 and TRBJ1-2): GAGVSQSPSNKVTEKGKDVELRCDPISGHTALYWYRQSLGQGLEFLIYFQGNSAPDKSGLPSDRFSAERTGGSVSTLTIQRTQQEDSAVYLCASSLTGTGVGTFGSGTRLTVV.

The genes are TRBV3-1 (or the pseudogene TRBV3-2) and TRBJ1-4; TRBD1 matches 9 bases. Germline CDR1 reads LGHDT; CDR2 reads YNNKEL (reference sequence). V was clipped by 4 bases and J by 11 bases; unmatched bases: 8. CDR3 size: 14 residues. The CDR3 loop is CASSRPGTGNKLFF. The CDR3 DNA is TGTGCCAGCAGCCGTCCCGGGACAGGGAACAAACTGTTTTTT.

V is TRBV24-1 and J is TRBJ2-6, with TRBD2 matching over 7 bases. This CDR3 has 19 amino acids. Germline V gene sequence: CDR1 KGHDR, CDR2 SFDVKD. The junction had 10 bases not matched to a gene; V was cut back by 3 bases and J by 0 bases. CDR3 DNA sequence: TGTGCCACCAGTGATCCCCCAGGGAGGGAAATCTCTGGGGCCAACGTCCTGACTTTC. This translates into CATSDPPGREISGANVLTF.

The J gene is TRBJ2-7, the V gene TRBV4-1, with 11 bases that match TRBD1. Germline assignment: CDR1 MGHRA and CDR2 YSYEKL. The CDR3 contains 17 residues. Germline trimming cut 3 bases from V and 2 bases from J; bases unmatched to any gene: 9. This chain's CDR3 is CASSQRAPGQGAYEQYF. CDR3 nucleotide sequence: TGCGCCAGCAGCCAGAGAGCTCCGGGACAGGGGGCCTACGAGCAGTACTTC.

This sequence joins TRBV28 and TRBJ1-3; D is unclear. V lost 5 bases to trimming and J lost 0 bases, with 11 bases between them. This CDR3 spans 15 amino acids. Germline CDR1 is MDHEN and CDR2 is SYDVKM. The CDR3 bases are TGTGCCAGCAGTCCCCAGGAAGCCTCTGGAAACACCATATATTTT. The encoded protein is CASSPQEASGNTIYF.

The rearrangement links TRBV4-2 to TRBJ1-4, with TRBD1 as a possible D gene (5 bases). CDR1 LGHNA and CDR2 YNFKEQ come from the germline V gene. CDR3 size: 17 residues. Trimming cost V 1 base and J 3 bases, with 15 bases left between them. CDR3 in DNA: TGTGCCAGCAGCCAAGGGATCCAGGGTTTAGCTAATGAAAAACTGTTTTTT. Amino acid sequence: CASSQGIQGLANEKLFF.

V and J are TRBV7-3 and TRBJ2-3; tentative D call: TRBD1 (5 bases). The CDR3 consists of 16 residues. Trimming removed 2 bases at V and 6 bases at J, with 18 bases between. Germline V gene sequence: CDR1 SGHTA, CDR2 FQGTGA. The CDR3 DNA reads as TGTGCCAGCAGCTTACTCCCGAGACAGCTGAAGGATACGCAGTATTTT. It specifies CASSLLPRQLKDTQYF.

This clone was detected only once. This sequence joins TRBV3-1 (or the pseudogene TRBV3-2) and TRBJ2-1, with 8 bases lining up with TRBD2. Germline V gene lookup returns CDR1 LGHDT and CDR2 YNNKEL (reference sequence). V trimming: 4 bases; J trimming: 9 bases; junction bases outside the gene matches: 5. The CDR3 is 13 residues long. CDR3 region: CASSPGLEVEQFF. CDR3 DNA sequence: TGTGCCAGCAGCCCGGGACTAGAAGTTGAGCAGTTCTTC.

The chain is built from TRBV9 and TRBJ2-2; 15 bases agree with TRBD2. This CDR3 has 17 residues. The germline V gene encodes CDR1 SGDLS and CDR2 YYNGEE. Trimming removed 4 bases from V and 0 bases from J; junction bases left unmatched: 1. The CDR3 spells CASSRTSGGANTGELFF. The CDR3 DNA sequence: TGTGCCAGCAGCCGGACTAGCGGGGGGGCGAACACCGGGGAGCTGTTTTTT.